The rows below give T cell receptor beta chains drawn from one sample of a study of CD8+CD57+ T cells in acquired aplastic anemia. A single record per CDR3 protein comes from TCRdb applying MiXCR to the reads. The sample consists of 150,000 to 200,000 distinct CDR3 sequences, around half of them appearing once. Sequenced sample: sorted CD4+, CD8+, or CD8+CD57+ T cells (not recorded which) from PBMCs. The receptors come from a human donor with aplastic anemia. CDR3s include the opening cysteine and the closing phenylalanine or tryptophan. The order of the fields is clone size, CDR3 length, J gene, D gene, V gene, CDR3 DNA, CDR3 protein. D genes are given only for firm matches. Rows may omit the clone size; those that give it use once, few, many or a size class.

size: .; length: 14; J: TRBJ1-6; D: .; V: TRBV7-2; DNA: TGTGCCAGCAGCCCCAGGCAAACCGCATTACCCCTCCACTTT; CDR3: CASSPRQTALPLHF
size: .; length: 17; J: TRBJ1-6; D: TRBD1; V: TRBV4-2; DNA: TGTGCCAGCAGCCTAGGACAGGCGGGGGGCTATAATTCACCCCTCCACTTT; CDR3: CASSLGQAGGYNSPLHF
size: many; length: 15; J: TRBJ1-6; D: .; V: TRBV5-8; DNA: TGTGCCAGCAGCCCCGTGGAGGGACATAATTCACCCCTCCACTTT; CDR3: CASSPVEGHNSPLHF
size: .; length: 15; J: TRBJ2-7; D: .; V: TRBV9; DNA: TGTGCCAGCAGCGTAGAAGGCCAGAGCTCCTACGAGCAGTACTTC; CDR3: CASSVEGQSSYEQYF
size: many; length: 14; J: TRBJ1-6; D: .; V: TRBV7-2; DNA: TGTGCCAGCAGCTTAGAAGAGTATAATTCACCCCTCCACTTT; CDR3: CASSLEEYNSPLHF
size: many; length: 13; J: TRBJ1-5; D: .; V: TRBV5-5; DNA: TGTGCCAGCAGCTGGGCACAGAATCAGCCCCAGCATTTT; CDR3: CASSWAQNQPQHF
size: .; length: 16; J: TRBJ1-4; D: .; V: TRBV15; DNA: TGTGCCACCAGCACGCGGACAGCTTTAACTAATGAAAAACTGTTTTTT; CDR3: CATSTRTALTNEKLFF
size: .; length: 12; J: TRBJ2-3; D: TRBD2; V: TRBV2; DNA: TGTGCCAGCGCTAGCGGGGAAGATACGCAGTATTTT; CDR3: CASASGEDTQYF
size: .; length: 12; J: TRBJ2-2; D: .; V: TRBV2; DNA: TGTGCCAGCAGTACAGGGTCCGGGGAGCAGTTCTTT; CDR3: CASSTGSGEQFF
size: many; length: 16; J: TRBJ1-2; D: .; V: TRBV7-2; DNA: TGTGCCAGCAGCTCATCCATTAGGGGGAATAACTATGGCTACACCTTC; CDR3: CASSSSIRGNNYGYTF
size: .; length: 21; J: TRBJ1-6; D: TRBD1; V: TRBV20-1; DNA: TGCAGTGCTAGAGGGACCCCTTGGCGGACAGGCCGTTGGGAAAATAATTCACCCCTCCACTTT; CDR3: CSARGTPWRTGRWENNSPLHF
size: .; length: 14; J: TRBJ1-2; D: .; V: TRBV25-1; DNA: TGTGCCAGCAGTGAATCGCCCGGGGCCTATGGCTACACCTTC; CDR3: CASSESPGAYGYTF
size: .; length: 16; J: TRBJ1-5; D: TRBD1; V: TRBV6-4; DNA: TGTGCCAGCAGCCCCGACAGGGGGCAGGGCGAACAGCCCCAGCATTTT; CDR3: CASSPDRGQGEQPQHF
size: few; length: 12; J: TRBJ2-1; D: .; V: TRBV15; DNA: TGTGCCACCAGCAGGGTCAGGGGTGAGCAGTTCTTC; CDR3: CATSRVRGEQFF
size: .; length: 16; J: TRBJ1-5; D: .; V: TRBV19; DNA: TGTGCCAGTGGTATGGGAAAGGCAGGAGACAATCAGCCCCAGCATTTT; CDR3: CASGMGKAGDNQPQHF
size: .; length: 16; J: TRBJ1-5; D: .; V: TRBV9; DNA: TGTGCCTCTGCTAGGGGGGGGGGCCCTAGCAATCAGCCCCAGCATTTT; CDR3: CASARGGGPSNQPQHF
size: .; length: 15; J: TRBJ1-2; D: TRBD1; V: TRBV19; DNA: TGTGCCAGTGGTGCCGGGACAGGGCTATTAGTCGGCTACACCTTC; CDR3: CASGAGTGLLVGYTF
size: .; length: 14; J: TRBJ2-7; D: TRBD1; V: TRBV20-1; DNA: TGCAGTGCCCAACAGGGGGCGTCAAACTACGAGCAGTACTTC; CDR3: CSAQQGASNYEQYF
size: .; length: 15; J: TRBJ2-7; D: .; V: TRBV7-2; DNA: TGTGCCAGCAGCTTAGCACAGGGAGGATACTACGAGCAGTACTTC; CDR3: CASSLAQGGYYEQYF
size: few; length: 12; J: TRBJ2-7; D: .; V: TRBV15; DNA: TGTGCCACCAGCAGAGATGGGCGCGAGCAGTACTTC; CDR3: CATSRDGREQYF
size: .; length: 13; J: TRBJ2-2; D: .; V: TRBV24-1; DNA: TGTGCCACCAGTCTCGGTGGGACCGGGGAGCTGTTTTTT; CDR3: CATSLGGTGELFF
size: many; length: 14; J: TRBJ2-1; D: TRBD1; V: TRBV5-1; DNA: TGCGCCAGCAGCTACCGGGACAGCCACAATGAGCAGTTCTTC; CDR3: CASSYRDSHNEQFF